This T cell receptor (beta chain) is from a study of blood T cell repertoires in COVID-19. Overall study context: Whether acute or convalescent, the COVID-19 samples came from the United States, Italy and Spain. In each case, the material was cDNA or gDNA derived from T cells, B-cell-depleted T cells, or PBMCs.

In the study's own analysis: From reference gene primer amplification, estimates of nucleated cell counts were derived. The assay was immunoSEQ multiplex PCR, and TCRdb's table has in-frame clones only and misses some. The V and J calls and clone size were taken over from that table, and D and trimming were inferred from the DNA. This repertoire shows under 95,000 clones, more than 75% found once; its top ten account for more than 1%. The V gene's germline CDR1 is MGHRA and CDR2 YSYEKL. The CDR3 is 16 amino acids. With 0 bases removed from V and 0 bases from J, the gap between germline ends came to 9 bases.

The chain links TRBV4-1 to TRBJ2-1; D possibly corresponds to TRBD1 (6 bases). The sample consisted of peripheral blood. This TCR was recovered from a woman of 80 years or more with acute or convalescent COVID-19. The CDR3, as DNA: TGCGCCAGCAGCCAAGATGACAGGAGCTCCTACAATGAGCAGTTCTTC. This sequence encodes CASSQDDRSSYNEQFF.